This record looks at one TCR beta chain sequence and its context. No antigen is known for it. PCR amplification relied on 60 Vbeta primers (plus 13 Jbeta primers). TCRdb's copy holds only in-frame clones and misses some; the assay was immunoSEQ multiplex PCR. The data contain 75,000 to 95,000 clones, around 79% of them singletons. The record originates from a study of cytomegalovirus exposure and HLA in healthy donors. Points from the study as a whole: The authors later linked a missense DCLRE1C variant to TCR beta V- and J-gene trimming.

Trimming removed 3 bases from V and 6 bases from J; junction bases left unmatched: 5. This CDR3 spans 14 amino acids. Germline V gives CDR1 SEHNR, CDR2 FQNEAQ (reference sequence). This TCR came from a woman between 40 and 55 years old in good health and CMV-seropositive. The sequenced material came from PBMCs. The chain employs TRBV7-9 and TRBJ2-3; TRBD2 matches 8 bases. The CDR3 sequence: CASSFPAGEDTQYF. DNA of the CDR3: TGTGCCAGCAGCTTCCCAGCGGGAGAGGATACGCAGTATTTT.